The 15 T cell receptor beta chains reported below all come from one sample, sequenced in a study of CD8+CD57+ T cells in acquired aplastic anemia. Genomic DNA constituted the template upon which TCR beta VDJ and CDR3 profiling was performed. TCRdb reprocessed the reads via MiXCR and lists one record per CDR3 protein. This repertoire shows around 68,000 distinct CDR3 sequences, 50% to 55% found once; its top ten account for roughly 8.7%. Sequencing input: sorted CD4+, CD8+, or CD8+CD57+ T cells (not recorded which) from PBMCs. These receptors were taken from a human donor in good health, serving as a control.

This chain links TRBV12-5 with TRBJ1-1, with D uncertain. The ends were cut back, 5 bases at V and 0 bases at J, with 7 bases in the middle. CDR1 and CDR2 from the germline V gene are LGHNT and FRNRAP. The CDR3 consists of 13 residues. The CDR3 region is CASGPAVNTEAFF. Written as DNA, the CDR3 is TGTGCTAGTGGTCCCGCCGTGAACACTGAAGCTTTCTTT.

The V and J genes are TRBV2 and TRBJ2-7, with TRBD1 matching 7 bases. CDR3 size: 13 residues. V dropped 8 bases and J dropped 4; count of bases not matched to a gene: 8. Germline V CDR1 and CDR2: SNHLY, FYNNEI. The CDR3, as DNA: TGTGCCAGCGACACAGGGGTTATATACGAGCAGTACTTC. Translation: CASDTGVIYEQYF.

This clonotype occurred many times. The V and J genes are TRBV30 and TRBJ2-5; D ambiguous. Between the trimmed V and J ends, which lost 1 base and 2 bases, there was a span of 8 bases. The CDR3 contains 13 residues. Germline V lookup: CDR1 GTSNPN, CDR2 SVGIG (reference sequence). CDR3 sequence: CAWSGQVQETQYF. The CDR3 DNA is TGTGCCTGGAGTGGCCAGGTGCAAGAGACCCAGTACTTC.

This sequence joins TRBV7-2 and TRBJ2-3, with D possibly called TRBD1 or TRBD2 (5 bases each). Germline CDR1 and CDR2: SGHTA and FQGNSA. Between the trimmed V and J ends, which lost 5 bases and 6 bases, there was a span of 9 bases. The CDR3 runs to 12 residues. CDR3 coding DNA: TGTGCCAGCAGCCAGGGCGGGGATACGCAGTATTTT. Translating gives CASSQGGDTQYF.

The rearrangement links TRBV11-2 to TRBJ1-1; 7 nucleotides align to TRBD1. This CDR3 has 16 residues. After removal of 1 base from V and 1 base from J, the junction contained 6 bases not matched to a gene. Germline V gene sequence: CDR1 SGHAT, CDR2 FQNNGV. The CDR3 bases are TGTGCCAGCAGCTTAGTGTTTGGGACAGCGAACACTGAAGCTTTCTTT. Encoded protein: CASSLVFGTANTEAFF.

The rearrangement links TRBV29-1 to TRBJ2-3, with D possibly matching TRBD1 (5 bases). CDR1 and CDR2 from the germline V gene are SQVTM and ANQGSEA. The CDR3 consists of 14 residues. V dropped 3 bases and J dropped 1 base, with 11 bases sitting between them. The CDR3 is CSVDSGAGTDTQYF. The DNA of the CDR3 is TGCAGCGTTGATTCTGGGGCCGGCACAGATACGCAGTATTTT.

The chain's CDR3 is CARGLAGGSYEQYF. The CDR3 DNA sequence: TGTGCCAGAGGACTAGCGGGAGGTTCCTACGAGCAGTACTTC. The chain couples TRBV19 to TRBJ2-7, with 14 bases that match TRBD2. Germline assignment: CDR1 LNHDA and CDR2 SQIVND (reference sequence). This CDR3 has 14 residues. With V trimmed by 9 bases and J by 1 base, 2 bases remained unmatched.

The chain uses TRBV2 and TRBJ2-5, with 11 bases fitting TRBD2. With 6 bases clipped from V and 7 bases from J, the junction kept 4 bases outside the gene matches. The V gene's germline CDR1 is SNHLY and CDR2 FYNNEI. The CDR3 is made up of 13 amino acids. The CDR3 region has the DNA TGTGCCAGCAGCCCTCTAGCGGGGGGGACCCAGTACTTC. Its translation is CASSPLAGGTQYF.

The V call is TRBV2, the J call TRBJ1-5, with D unresolved. V was shortened by 0 bases and J by 3 bases, with 9 bases between the two germline ends. The CDR3 is made up of 15 amino acids. The germline gives CDR1 SNHLY, CDR2 FYNNEI. The CDR3 loop is CASSEAHTNNQPQHF. The CDR3 nucleotides are TGTGCCAGCAGTGAAGCCCACACCAACAATCAGCCCCAGCATTTT.

J is TRBJ1-2 and V is TRBV4-3; D may be TRBD1 (5 bases). Deletions cut 0 bases from V and 3 bases from J, with 11 bases between. The CDR3 contains 15 residues. Germline V gene sequence: CDR1 LGHNA, CDR2 YSLEER. CDR3 DNA sequence: TGCGCCAGCAGCCAAGATGGGGCAGGCCACTATGGCTACACCTTC. It specifies CASSQDGAGHYGYTF.

The chain carries TRBV12-3 or TRBV12-4 and TRBJ2-5; D is perhaps TRBD2 (5 bases). The CDR3 runs to 13 residues. Trimming left V 6 bases short and J 5 bases short, with 13 bases between. The CDR3: CASSKGVRETQYF. DNA for the CDR3: TGTGCCAGCAGCAAGGGAGTTCGGGAGACCCAGTACTTC.

Concerning this clonotype: With a much larger clone just one base away, this may be a read error. V and J are TRBV3-1 and TRBJ1-2; D unresolved. CDR3 length equals 16 residues. Germline V CDR1 and CDR2: LGHDT, YNNKEL (reference sequence). CDR3 sequence (DNA): TGTGCCAGCAGCCAAGAGTGGACCCCCGATGGGTATGGCTACGCCTTC. Translation: CASSQEWTPDGYGYAF.

This clonotype was seen ten or more times. The V call is TRBV29-1, the J call TRBJ2-1; 7 bases fit TRBD2. This CDR3 spans 15 amino acids. Germline trimming cut 8 bases from V and 8 bases from J; bases unmatched to any gene: 18. Germline CDR1 is SQVTM and CDR2 is ANQGSEA. The CDR3 loop is CSSGGWEVGGDEQFF. The CDR3 DNA reads as TGCAGCTCCGGGGGGTGGGAAGTAGGTGGAGATGAGCAGTTCTTC.

CDR3 sequence: CSVERGQSYNEQFF. In DNA form, the CDR3 reads TGCAGCGTTGAAAGGGGGCAGTCCTACAATGAGCAGTTCTTC. The chain is built from TRBV29-1 and TRBJ2-1, with 7 bases matching TRBD1. The CDR3 extends over 14 amino acids. Germline loops: CDR1 SQVTM, CDR2 ANQGSEA. The V gene end was trimmed by 2 bases and the J gene end by 1 base; junction bases not matched to a gene: 2.

This chain connects TRBV6-1 to TRBJ2-7; tentatively, D is TRBD1 (5 bases). Germline lookup yields CDR1 MNHNS and CDR2 SASEGT. The V and J ends lost 6 bases and 5 bases respectively, with 14 bases between them. The CDR3 length is 13 residues. The CDR3 region has the DNA TGTGCCAGCAGAGGGGAAGGGCGCCACGAGCAGTACTTC. As protein: CASRGEGRHEQYF.